The entry below describes one TCR beta chain. This entry belongs to a study of blood T cell repertoires in COVID-19. In the study overall: Sample material is recorded as cDNA or gDNA derived from T cells, B-cell-depleted T cells, or PBMCs.

Original analysis: Amplification of reference gene primers was used by the study to estimate nucleated cell counts. Using immunoSEQ multiplex PCR, the repertoire was profiled, and TCRdb retains in-frame clones only, with some absent. The V and J calls and the clone size are those of that table, but D and trimming were determined from the DNA. In the table there are fewer than 200,000 clones, around 84% of which are singletons. The germline CDR1 and CDR2 sequences are MGHRA and YSYEKL. After removal of 3 bases from V and 6 bases from J, the junction contained 14 bases not matched to a gene. The CDR3 length is 17 residues.

The sequenced sample was peripheral blood. The sequence derives from a human donor with acute or convalescent COVID-19. The donor label of this sample is uncertain. The chain has TRBV4-1 and TRBJ1-5, with 7 bases identical to TRBD1. CDR3 residues: CASSHSKGQNRGQPQHF. The CDR3, as DNA: TGCGCCAGCAGCCACTCAAAGGGACAGAACAGAGGTCAGCCCCAGCATTTT.